This TCR beta chain is from a study of OX40 agonist ivuxolimab in advanced cancers. On the study more broadly: From about 20 to 80 years was the age range, with a mean of roughly 64 years, and 70% to 85% were male.

As for this clone: Its specificity is unknown.

Sequencing used immunoSEQ multiplex PCR; TCRdb keeps in-frame clones, though not all of them. This table has around 98,000 clones, 87% appearing once. The germline V gene encodes CDR1 SGHVS and CDR2 FQNEAQ. The V gene lost 5 bases and the J gene lost 8 bases, with 18 bases spanning the gap. The CDR3 covers 15 residues. Points from the study as a whole: Expanded clones tended on average to be more numerous among CD8+ T cells than CD4+. Low levels of normalized T-cell clonal expansion also appeared in some nonresponders.

This TCR derives from an adult with an advanced solid tumor such as melanoma, head and neck, liver or kidney cancer. Sequencing used CD4+ or CD8+ T cells sorted from blood, obtained in a trial of the OX40 agonist ivuxolimab. The gene calls are TRBV7-8 and TRBJ1-4; D gene unclear. Here the CDR3 reads CASSAGLPFGEKLFF. CDR3 nucleotide sequence: TGTGCCAGCAGCGCGGGATTACCCTTCGGGGAAAAACTGTTTTTT.